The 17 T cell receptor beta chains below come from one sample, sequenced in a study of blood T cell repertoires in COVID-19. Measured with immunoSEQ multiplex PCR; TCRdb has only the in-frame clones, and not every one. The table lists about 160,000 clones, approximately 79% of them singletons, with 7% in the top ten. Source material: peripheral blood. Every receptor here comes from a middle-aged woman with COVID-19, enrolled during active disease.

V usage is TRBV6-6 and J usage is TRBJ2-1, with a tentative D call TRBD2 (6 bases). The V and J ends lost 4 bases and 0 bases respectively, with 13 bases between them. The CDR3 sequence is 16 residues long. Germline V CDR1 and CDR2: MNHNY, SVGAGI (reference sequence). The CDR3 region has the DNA TGTGCCAGCAGTTTCCCCCCGCGGGGCTCCTACAATGAGCAGTTCTTC. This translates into CASSFPPRGSYNEQFF.

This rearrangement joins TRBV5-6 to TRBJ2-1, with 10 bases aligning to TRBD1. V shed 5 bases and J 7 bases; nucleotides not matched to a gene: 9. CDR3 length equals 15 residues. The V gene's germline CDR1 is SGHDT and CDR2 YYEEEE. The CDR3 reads CASSPGTGVKNEQFF. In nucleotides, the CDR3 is TGTGCCAGCAGTCCCGGGACAGGGGTGAAGAATGAGCAGTTCTTC. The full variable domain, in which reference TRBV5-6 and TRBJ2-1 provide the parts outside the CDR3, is DAGVTQSPTHLIKTRGQQVTLRCSPKSGHDTVSWYQQALGQGPQFIFQYYEEEERQRGNFPDRFSGHQFPNYSSELNVNALLLGDSALYLCASSPGTGVKNEQFFGPGTRLTVL.

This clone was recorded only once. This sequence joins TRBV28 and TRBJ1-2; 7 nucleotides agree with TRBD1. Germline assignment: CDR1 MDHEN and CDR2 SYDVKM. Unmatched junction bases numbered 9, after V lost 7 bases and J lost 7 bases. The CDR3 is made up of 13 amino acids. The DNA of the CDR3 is TGTGCCAGCACAACAGGGGTCCGGGGTGGCTACACCTTC. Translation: CASTTGVRGGYTF.

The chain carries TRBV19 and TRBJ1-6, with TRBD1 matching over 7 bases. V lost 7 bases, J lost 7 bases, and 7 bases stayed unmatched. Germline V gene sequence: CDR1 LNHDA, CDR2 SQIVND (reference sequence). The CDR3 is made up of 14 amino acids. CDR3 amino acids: CASMSTGTNSPLHF. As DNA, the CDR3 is TGTGCCAGTATGTCGACAGGGACAAATTCACCCCTCCACTTT.

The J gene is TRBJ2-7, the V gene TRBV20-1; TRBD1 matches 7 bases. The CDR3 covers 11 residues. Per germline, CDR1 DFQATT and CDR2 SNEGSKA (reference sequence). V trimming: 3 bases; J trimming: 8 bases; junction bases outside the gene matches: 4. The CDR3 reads CSASTGAQQYV. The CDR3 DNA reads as TGCAGTGCTAGCACAGGGGCCCAGCAGTACGTC.

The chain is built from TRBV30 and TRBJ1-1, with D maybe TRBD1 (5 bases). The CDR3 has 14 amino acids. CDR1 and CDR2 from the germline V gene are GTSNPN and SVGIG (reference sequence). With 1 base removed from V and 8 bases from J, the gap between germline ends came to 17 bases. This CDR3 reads CAWSATLLAGEAFF. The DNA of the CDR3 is TGTGCCTGGAGTGCCACACTACTAGCAGGGGAAGCTTTCTTT.

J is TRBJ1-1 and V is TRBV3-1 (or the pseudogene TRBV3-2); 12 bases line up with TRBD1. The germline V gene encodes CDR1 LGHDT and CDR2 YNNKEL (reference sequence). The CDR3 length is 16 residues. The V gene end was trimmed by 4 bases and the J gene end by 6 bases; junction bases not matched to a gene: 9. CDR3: CASSRMAGTGGAEAFF. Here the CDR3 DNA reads TGTGCCAGCAGCCGGATGGCCGGGACAGGGGGCGCTGAAGCTTTCTTT.

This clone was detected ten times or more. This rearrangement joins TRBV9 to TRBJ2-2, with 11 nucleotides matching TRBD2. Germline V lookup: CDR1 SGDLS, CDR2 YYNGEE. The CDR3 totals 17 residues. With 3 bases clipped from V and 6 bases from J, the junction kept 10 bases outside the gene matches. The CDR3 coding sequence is TGTGCCAGCAGCGGAGGGACTAGCGGTTCCGCCCCCGGGGAGCTGTTTTTT. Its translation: CASSGGTSGSAPGELFF.

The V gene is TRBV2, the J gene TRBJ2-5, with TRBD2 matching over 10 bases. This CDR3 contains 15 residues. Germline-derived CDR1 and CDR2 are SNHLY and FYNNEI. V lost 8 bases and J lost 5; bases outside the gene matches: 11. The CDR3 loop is CASRLAGAPGETQYF. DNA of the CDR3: TGTGCCAGCCGCCTAGCGGGGGCTCCTGGGGAGACCCAGTACTTC.

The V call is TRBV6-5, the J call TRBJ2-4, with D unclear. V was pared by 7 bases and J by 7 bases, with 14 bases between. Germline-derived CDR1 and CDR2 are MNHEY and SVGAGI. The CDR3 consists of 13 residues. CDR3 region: CASTRLVSNIQYF. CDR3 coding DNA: TGTGCCAGCACCAGACTGGTGTCGAACATTCAGTACTTC.

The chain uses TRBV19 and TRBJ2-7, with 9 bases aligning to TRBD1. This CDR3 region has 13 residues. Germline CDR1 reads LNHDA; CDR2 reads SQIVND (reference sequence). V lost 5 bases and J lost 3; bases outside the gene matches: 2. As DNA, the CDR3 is TGTGCCAGTAGTTCGGACAGGGGCTACGAGCAGTACTTC. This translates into CASSSDRGYEQYF.

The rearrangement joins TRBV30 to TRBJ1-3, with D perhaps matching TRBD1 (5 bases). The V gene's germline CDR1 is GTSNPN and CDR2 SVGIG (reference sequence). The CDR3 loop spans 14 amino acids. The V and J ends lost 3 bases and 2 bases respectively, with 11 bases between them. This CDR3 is CAWSAGGAGNTIYF. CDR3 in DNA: TGTGCCTGGAGCGCAGGAGGGGCTGGAAACACCATATATTTT. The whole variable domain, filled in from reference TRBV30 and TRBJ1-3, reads SQTIHQWPATLVQPVGSPLSLECTVEGTSNPNLYWYRQAAGRGLQLLFYSVGIGQISSEVPQNLSASRPQDRQFILSSKKLLLSDSGFYLCAWSAGGAGNTIYFGEGSWLTVV.

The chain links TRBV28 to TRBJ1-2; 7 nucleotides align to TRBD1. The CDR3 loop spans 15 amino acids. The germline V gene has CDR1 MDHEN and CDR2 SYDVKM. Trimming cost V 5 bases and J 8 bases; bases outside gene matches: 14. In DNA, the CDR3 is TGTGCCAGCAGTACCACACCCACAGGGGTGATAGGCTACACCTTC. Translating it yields CASSTTPTGVIGYTF.

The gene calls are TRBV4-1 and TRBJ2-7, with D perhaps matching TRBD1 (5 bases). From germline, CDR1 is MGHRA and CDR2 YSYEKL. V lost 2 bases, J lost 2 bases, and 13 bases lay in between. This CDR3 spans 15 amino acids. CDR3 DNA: TGCGCCAGCAGCCAACAGGGCATTCTCACCTACGAGCAGTACTTC. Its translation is CASSQQGILTYEQYF.

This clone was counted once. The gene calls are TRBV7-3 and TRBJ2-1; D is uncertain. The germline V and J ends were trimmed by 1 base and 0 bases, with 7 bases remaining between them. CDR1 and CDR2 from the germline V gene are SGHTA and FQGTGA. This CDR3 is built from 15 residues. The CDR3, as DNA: TGTGCCAGCAGCTTAAGTCTTAACTCCTACAATGAGCAGTTCTTC. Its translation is CASSLSLNSYNEQFF.

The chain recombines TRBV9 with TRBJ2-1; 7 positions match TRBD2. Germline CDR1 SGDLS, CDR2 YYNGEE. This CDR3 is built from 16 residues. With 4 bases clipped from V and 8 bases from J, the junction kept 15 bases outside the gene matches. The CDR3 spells CASSPQGAGPVHEQFF. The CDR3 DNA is TGTGCCAGCAGCCCCCAAGGAGCGGGACCAGTCCATGAGCAGTTCTTC.

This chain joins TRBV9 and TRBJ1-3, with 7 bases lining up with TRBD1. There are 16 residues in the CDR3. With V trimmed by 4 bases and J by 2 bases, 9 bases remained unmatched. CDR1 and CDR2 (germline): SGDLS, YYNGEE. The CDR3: CASSPRQGLAGNTIYF. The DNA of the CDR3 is TGTGCCAGCAGCCCCCGACAGGGCCTGGCTGGAAACACCATATATTTT.